The 24 T cell receptor beta chains given below trace back to one sample, sequenced in a study of shared clonotypes between healthy human individuals. Generated by immunoSEQ multiplex PCR, the TCRdb table keeps only in-frame clones and is missing some. This table has 400,000 to 550,000 clones, approximately 79% appearing once. The sample comprised PBMCs. These receptors were taken from a woman aged 40-49 years in good health. Some clones in this sample may be carry-over from other donors' samples.

V is TRBV29-1 and J is TRBJ2-7; 9 nucleotides match TRBD1. J was trimmed by 4 bases and V by 7 bases; bases with no gene match: 2. Germline CDR1 SQVTM, CDR2 ANQGSEA. The CDR3 extends over 11 amino acids. The CDR3, as DNA: TGCAGCGGGGGACAGGGTTACGAGCAGTACTTC. This sequence encodes CSGGQGYEQYF.

The chain combines TRBV7-9 with TRBJ1-4; 12 bases are shared with TRBD1. Trimming took 1 base from V and 8 from J; bases not matched to a gene: 11. The CDR3 has 18 amino acids. CDR1 is SEHNR and CDR2 is FQNEAQ in the germline V gene (reference sequence). The CDR3 loop is CASSLVDGTGGAGEKLFF. The CDR3 DNA sequence: TGTGCCAGCAGCTTAGTGGACGGGACAGGGGGCGCCGGGGAAAAACTGTTTTTT.

This sequence joins TRBV5-5 and TRBJ1-2; D not resolved. Germline V gene lookup returns CDR1 SGHKS and CDR2 YYEKEE (reference sequence). The CDR3 covers 15 residues. The V end lost 0 bases, the J end lost 4 bases, and 13 bases lay between the germline ends. The CDR3, as DNA: TGTGCCAGCAGCTTGGCGGCGCAGGCTCCCTATGGCTACACCTTC. It encodes CASSLAAQAPYGYTF.

V is TRBV18 and J is TRBJ2-7; D might be TRBD1 or TRBD2, each matching 5 bases. V shed 2 bases and J shed 0 bases, with 14 bases lying between them. The CDR3 sequence is 16 residues long. Germline CDR1 reads KGHSH; CDR2 reads LQKENI. This CDR3 is CASSPFRGGISYEQYF. The CDR3 nucleotides are TGTGCCAGCTCACCATTTCGGGGCGGTATCTCCTACGAGCAGTACTTC.

This chain joins TRBV21-1 and TRBJ1-2. TRBV21-1 represents a pseudogene. CDR3 length equals 11 residues. The DNA of the CDR3 is TGTGCCAGCAGCAAAGGGGGGAGTGAGACCTTC. Translating it yields CASSKGGSETF.

In the case of this clone: Because the CDR3's place on the DNA is in doubt, the DNA is left out and the CDR3 is given as listed by TCRdb. The CDR3 sequence: CASSTSGTGGKYEQYF. J is TRBJ2-7 and V is TRBV28; the table's TRBD1 call for D was not verified on the DNA. Germline V gene lookup returns CDR1 MDHEN and CDR2 SYDVKM. The CDR3 comprises 16 residues, both ends counted.

This clone was detected a few times. The J gene is TRBJ2-1, the V gene TRBV7-9; 13 bases align to TRBD2. V dropped 5 bases and J dropped 4; count of bases not matched to a gene: 5. There are 16 residues in the CDR3. In germline, CDR1 is SEHNR, CDR2 FQNEAQ (reference sequence). This chain's CDR3 is CASSALAGGPYNEQFF. CDR3 nucleotides: TGTGCCAGCAGCGCACTAGCGGGAGGGCCGTACAATGAGCAGTTCTTC.

The chain has TRBV5-4 and TRBJ2-1, with D possibly TRBD2 on 5 matching bases. The CDR3 consists of 13 residues. CDR1 is SGHNT and CDR2 is YYREEE in the germline V gene (reference sequence). Trimming removed 4 bases from V and 4 bases from J, with 9 bases in between. The CDR3 DNA reads TGTGCCAGCAGCGCTACTAGATACAATGAGCAGTTCTTC. This gives the protein CASSATRYNEQFF.

The genes are TRBV11-2 and TRBJ2-1; D ambiguous. Germline values: CDR1 SGHAT, CDR2 FQNNGV. V was trimmed by 4 bases and J by 4 bases, leaving 11 bases between them. This CDR3 spans 14 amino acids. CDR3 loop: CASSSPEGYNEQFF. Here the CDR3 DNA reads TGTGCCAGCAGCTCCCCGGAAGGGTACAATGAGCAGTTCTTC. The full variable domain, with the rest looked up from reference TRBV11-2 and TRBJ2-1, is EAGVAQSPRYKIIEKRQSVAFWCNPISGHATLYWYQQILGQGPKLLIQFQNNGVVDDSQLPKDRFSAERLKGVDSTLKIQPAKLEDSAVYLCASSSPEGYNEQFFGPGTRLTVL.

This clone was counted once. The chain joins TRBV11-2 to TRBJ2-7, with 7 bases that match TRBD2. The CDR3 is made up of 15 amino acids. V was clipped by 2 bases and J by 0 bases; unmatched bases: 4. Germline assignment: CDR1 SGHAT and CDR2 FQNNGV. The CDR3 region has the DNA TGTGCCAGCAGCTTACATCTAGCGGCCTCCTACGAGCAGTACTTC. Translating it yields CASSLHLAASYEQYF.

The chain joins TRBV7-9 to TRBJ1-1, with TRBD1 identical over 7 bases. Germline-derived CDR1 and CDR2 are SEHNR and FQNEAQ (reference sequence). Trimming at V came to 5 bases and at J to 4 bases, leaving 7 bases not matched to a gene. The CDR3 spans 14 residues. The DNA for the CDR3 is TGTGCCAGCAGCCGATGGGACAGCGTCACTGAAGCTTTCTTT. Translated, it gives CASSRWDSVTEAFF.

This clone was found once. The chain employs TRBV5-4 and TRBJ2-3; D remains unclear. Trimming removed 4 bases from V and 0 bases from J, with 12 bases in between. This CDR3 is built from 15 residues. Looked up from germline, CDR1 is SGHNT and CDR2 is YYREEE (reference sequence). CDR3: CASSPEGTSTDTQYF. In DNA form, the CDR3 reads TGTGCCAGCAGCCCGGAAGGTACTAGCACAGATACGCAGTATTTT.

The chain uses TRBV2 and TRBJ1-1; 7 bases map to TRBD1. The CDR3 is made up of 15 amino acids. Losses at the gene ends were 6 bases for V and 1 base for J; bases not matched to a gene: 8. Germline lookup yields CDR1 SNHLY and CDR2 FYNNEI. This chain's CDR3 is CASSLWGDRNTEAFF. The CDR3 DNA reads TGTGCCAGCAGCCTTTGGGGGGACAGGAACACTGAAGCTTTCTTT.

This sequence joins TRBV10-3 and TRBJ1-3, with no clear D. Germline CDR1 and CDR2: ENHRY and SYGVKD. Trimming took 11 bases from V and 4 from J, leaving 12 bases between them. The CDR3 is 12 residues long. This chain's CDR3 is CAANGMGNTIYF. DNA of the CDR3: TGTGCCGCAAACGGTATGGGAAACACCATATATTTT.

The chain is built from TRBV2 and TRBJ1-4, with TRBD1 as a possible D gene (6 bases). The V end lost 2 bases, the J end lost 14 bases, and 21 bases lay between the germline ends. From germline, CDR1 is SNHLY and CDR2 FYNNEI. The CDR3 consists of 15 residues. CDR3 loop: CASSEWVAPLGGLFF. The CDR3, as DNA: TGTGCCAGCAGTGAATGGGTAGCACCCTTAGGGGGTCTGTTTTTT.

This clone was seen only a few times. The rearrangement links TRBV6-5 to TRBJ2-7; D may be TRBD1 (6 bases). Germline-derived CDR1 and CDR2 are MNHEY and SVGAGI. The CDR3 spans 15 residues. Trimming stripped 5 bases from V and 3 bases from J, with 17 bases between. CDR3 protein: CASSAGTYTIYEQYF. CDR3 DNA: TGTGCCAGCAGTGCCGGGACATATACTATCTACGAGCAGTACTTC.

This chain joins TRBV7-3 and TRBJ2-1; D is possibly TRBD1 (5 bases). Germline values: CDR1 SGHTA, CDR2 FQGTGA. The CDR3 sequence is 15 residues long. Trimming took off 2 bases at V and 7 bases at J, with 15 bases between the two ends. Here the CDR3 reads CASSLSGRFTNEQFF. The CDR3 DNA is TGTGCCAGCAGCTTATCAGGGCGGTTTACAAATGAGCAGTTCTTC.

The sample holds a few counts of this clone. The chain couples TRBV7-9 to TRBJ2-7, with 10 bases matching TRBD2. V was clipped by 5 bases and J by 6 bases; unmatched bases: 16. Germline V gene sequence: CDR1 SEHNR, CDR2 FQNEAQ (reference sequence). This CDR3 has 17 residues. CDR3 protein: CASSPIPGLAKGGEQYF. The CDR3 DNA reads TGTGCCAGCAGCCCCATACCGGGACTAGCGAAGGGTGGCGAGCAGTACTTC.

This chain connects TRBV7-9 to TRBJ2-7; 12 bases fit TRBD2. The V segment lost 5 bases and the J segment 3 bases; nucleotides outside the gene matches: 11. Germline values: CDR1 SEHNR, CDR2 FQNEAQ (reference sequence). The CDR3 covers 17 residues. The CDR3 sequence is CASSRTSGTPRHYEQYF. CDR3 coding DNA: TGTGCCAGCAGCAGGACTAGCGGGACCCCGCGCCACTACGAGCAGTACTTC.

Only one count was recorded for this clone. The junction departs from the called germline gene at one end, perhaps through a read error. V usage is TRBV7-7 and J usage is TRBJ2-7, with D possibly matching TRBD1 (5 bases). Per the germline V gene, CDR1 is SSHAT and CDR2 is FNYEAQ (reference sequence). The CDR3 consists of 15 residues. CDR3 in DNA: TGTGCTAGCAGCTTAGGGGCGGAATCTTCCTACGAGCAGTACTTC. Amino acid sequence: CASSLGAESSYEQYF. Looking up the rest from reference TRBV7-7 and TRBJ2-7 gives the full variable domain: GAGVSQSPRYKVTKRGQDVTLRCDPISSHATLYWYQQALGQGPEFLTYFNYEAQPDKSGLPSDRFSAERPEGSISTLTIQRTEQRDSAMYRCASSLGAESSYEQYFGPGTRLTVT.

The chain has TRBV7-9 and TRBJ2-2; D is possibly TRBD2 (6 bases). Germline-derived CDR1 and CDR2 are SEHNR and FQNEAQ (reference sequence). V dropped 5 bases and J dropped 6 bases, with 19 bases sitting between them. This CDR3 contains 16 residues. The CDR3 DNA reads TGTGCCAGCAGCCCGGGGACTTCATTGGTCCCCGGGGAGCTGTTTTTT. Translated, it gives CASSPGTSLVPGELFF.

This chain links TRBV5-5 with TRBJ2-5, with 11 positions matching TRBD2. Unmatched junction bases numbered 9, after V lost 4 bases and J lost 4 bases. CDR1 is SGHKS and CDR2 is YYEKEE in the germline V gene (reference sequence). This CDR3 region has 16 residues. CDR3 loop: CASSHTSGRWGETQYF. The CDR3 DNA sequence: TGTGCCAGCAGCCACACTAGCGGGAGATGGGGAGAGACCCAGTACTTC.

This clone has a single count. The chain uses TRBV4-1 and TRBJ2-1, with no clear D. In germline, CDR1 is MGHRA, CDR2 YSYEKL. V shed 0 bases and J shed 0 bases, with 12 bases lying between them. This CDR3 has 17 amino acids. The CDR3 loop is CASSQDLALSSYNEQFF. As DNA, the CDR3 is TGCGCCAGCAGCCAAGATCTTGCCCTCAGCTCCTACAATGAGCAGTTCTTC.

The chain combines TRBV28 with TRBJ2-7, with 9 bases lining up with TRBD2. V lost 4 bases to trimming and J lost 7 bases; unmatched junction nucleotides: 14. The CDR3 has 16 residues. Germline CDR1 reads MDHEN; CDR2 reads SYDVKM. The chain's CDR3 is CASSYGTSLHGREQYF. CDR3 coding DNA: TGTGCCAGCAGTTACGGGACTAGCCTGCACGGGAGGGAGCAGTACTTC.